This T cell receptor beta chain was documented in a study of cytomegalovirus exposure and HLA in healthy donors. About the research overall: HLA-typed donors contributed 65 million to 95 million unique TCRs, which were held in an early data release. Study-wide points: There was a cluster of highly shared sequence variants that was likely a sequencing artifact. A later analysis linked a missense DCLRE1C variant to TCR beta V- and J-gene trimming. Most TCR beta V segments were productive about 87% or about 30% of the time in an earlier analysis.

The junction had 2 bases not matched to a gene; V was cut back by 0 bases and J by 5 bases. Looked up from germline, CDR1 is SGHDT and CDR2 is YYEEEE. The CDR3 consists of 14 residues. Primers: 60 Vbeta forward and 13 Jbeta reverse. Generated by immunoSEQ multiplex PCR, the TCRdb table keeps only in-frame clones and is missing some. Of about 230,000 clones in the sample, more than 70% were seen once. Notes on this clone: Its antigen is undetermined.

Sequencing was done on a sample of PBMCs. The source of this sequence is a boy younger than 18 in good health and CMV-seronegative. This rearrangement joins TRBV5-6 to TRBJ2-5; 9 nucleotides agree with TRBD1. Here the CDR3 DNA reads TGTGCCAGCAGCTTGGGACAGGGGGGGGAGACCCAGTACTTC. This codes for CASSLGQGGETQYF.